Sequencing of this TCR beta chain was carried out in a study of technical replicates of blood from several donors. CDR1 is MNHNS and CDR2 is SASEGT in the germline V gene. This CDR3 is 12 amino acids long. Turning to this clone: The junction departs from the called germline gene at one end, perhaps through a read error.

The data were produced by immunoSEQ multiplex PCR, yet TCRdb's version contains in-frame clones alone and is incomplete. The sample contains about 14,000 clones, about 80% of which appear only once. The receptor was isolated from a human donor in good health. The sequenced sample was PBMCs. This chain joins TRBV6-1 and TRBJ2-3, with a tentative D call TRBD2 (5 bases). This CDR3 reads CASSEGSDTQYF. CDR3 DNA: TGTGCCAGCAGCGAAGGGAGCGATACGCAGTATTTT.